These 27 T cell receptor beta chains were sequenced from one sample in a study of T cell responses to AZD1222 COVID-19 vaccine. Sequencing used immunoSEQ multiplex PCR; TCRdb keeps in-frame clones, though not all of them. This sample carries about 140,000 clones, approximately 93% of them seen once, and the ten largest clones take around 0.9%. The source material was peripheral blood, sampled on day 0 of MenACWY control vaccination. Receptor source: an adult in good health.

The V and J genes are TRBV11-1 and TRBJ2-5, with 7 bases aligning to TRBD1. From germline, CDR1 is SGHAT and CDR2 FQDESV (reference sequence). V lost 5 bases to trimming and J lost 2 bases; unmatched junction nucleotides: 2. The CDR3 totals 13 residues. CDR3 DNA: TGTGCCAGCAGCGGGACAGCACAAGAGACCCAGTACTTC. Translating gives CASSGTAQETQYF.

The genes are TRBV6-4 and TRBJ2-1; 9 nucleotides align to TRBD1. This CDR3 has 16 amino acids. The germline CDR1 and CDR2 sequences are MRHNA and SNTAGT. Germline trimming cut 5 bases from V and 3 bases from J; bases unmatched to any gene: 8. As DNA, the CDR3 is TGTGCCAGCAGTTTGGAAGGGACAGGGAACTACAATGAGCAGTTCTTC. Its translation: CASSLEGTGNYNEQFF.

The rearrangement uses TRBV28 and TRBJ2-7, with D possibly being TRBD1 (6 bases). This CDR3 is built from 15 residues. The germline V and J ends were trimmed by 5 bases and 4 bases, with 18 bases remaining between them. Germline values: CDR1 MDHEN, CDR2 SYDVKM. CDR3 amino acids: CASSPVGAGAYEQYF. The CDR3 region has the DNA TGTGCCAGCAGTCCGGTGGGGGCCGGGGCGTACGAGCAGTACTTC.

V is TRBV18 and J is TRBJ1-1; D gene uncertain. The CDR3 runs to 14 residues. V was cut by 1 base and J by 2 bases, with 8 bases left in between. Germline V gene sequence: CDR1 KGHSH, CDR2 LQKENI. Here the CDR3 reads CASSPRNTNTEAFF. For the CDR3, the DNA is TGTGCCAGCTCACCACGGAACACAAACACTGAAGCTTTCTTT.

The chain employs TRBV19 and TRBJ1-4; D not certain. The V end lost 5 bases, the J end lost 0 bases, and 10 bases lay between the germline ends. This CDR3 has 15 amino acids. Germline V gene lookup returns CDR1 LNHDA and CDR2 SQIVND (reference sequence). CDR3: CASSLKRATNEKLFF. CDR3 in DNA: TGTGCCAGTAGTCTCAAGAGAGCAACTAATGAAAAACTGTTTTTT.

The chain is built from TRBV19 and TRBJ2-1; 7 positions match TRBD2. There are 18 residues in the CDR3. Germline V gene lookup returns CDR1 LNHDA and CDR2 SQIVND (reference sequence). The V gene end was trimmed by 2 bases and the J gene end by 5 bases; junction bases not matched to a gene: 15. The CDR3 spells CASSISSPWLAVNNEQFF. CDR3 sequence (DNA): TGTGCCAGTAGTATATCGTCCCCCTGGCTAGCGGTCAACAATGAGCAGTTCTTC. The variable domain in full, with the rest retrieved from reference TRBV19 and TRBJ2-1, is DGGITQSPKYLFRKEGQNVTLSCEQNLNHDAMYWYRQDPGQGLRLIYYSQIVNDFQKGDIAEGYSVSREKKESFPLTVTSAQKNPTAFYLCASSISSPWLAVNNEQFFGPGTRLTVL.

The chain has TRBV7-2 and TRBJ1-6, with D possibly matching TRBD1 (6 bases). With 3 bases removed from V and 8 bases from J, the gap between germline ends came to 14 bases. The CDR3 totals 15 residues. Germline loops: CDR1 SGHTA, CDR2 FQGNSA. CDR3 protein: CASSFADSGDSPLHF. The CDR3 bases are TGTGCCAGCAGCTTCGCCGACTCAGGGGATTCACCCCTCCACTTT. The whole variable domain, filled in from reference TRBV7-2 and TRBJ1-6, reads GAGVSQSPSNKVTEKGKDVELRCDPISGHTALYWYRQSLGQGLEFLIYFQGNSAPDKSGLPSDRFSAERTGGSVSTLTIQRTQQEDSAVYLCASSFADSGDSPLHFGNGTRLTVT.

Only one count was recorded for this clone. The chain recombines TRBV14 with TRBJ1-5, with D unresolved. Germline CDR1 reads SGHDN; CDR2 reads FVKESK. This CDR3 is built from 20 residues. V was clipped by 0 bases and J by 7 bases, with 28 bases between them. This CDR3 reads CASSQDIIRSTRATKQPQHF. The CDR3 region has the DNA TGTGCCAGCAGCCAAGATATTATAAGGTCTACACGGGCCACCAAACAGCCCCAGCATTTT.

This clone was counted a single time. J is TRBJ2-2 and V is TRBV30; a weak D match, TRBD1 (5 bases). Trimming left V 3 bases short and J 5 bases short, with 13 bases between. Germline CDR1 is GTSNPN and CDR2 is SVGIG (reference sequence). CDR3 length: 14 residues. CDR3 DNA: TGTGCCTGGAGAGCGCAGGGCGGAACCGGGGAGCTGTTTTTT. Translated, it gives CAWRAQGGTGELFF.

This sequence joins TRBV6-9 and TRBJ1-2, with a possible D match to TRBD1 (5 bases). The CDR3 has 18 amino acids. The ends were cut back, 1 base at V and 3 bases at J, with 21 bases in the middle. In germline, CDR1 is MNHGY, CDR2 SVAAGI. CDR3 in amino acids: CASSYWSRGLGRYYGYTF. The DNA for the CDR3 is TGTGCCAGCAGTTATTGGTCTAGGGGCTTGGGACGGTACTATGGCTACACCTTC.

J is TRBJ2-5 and V is TRBV11-3; TRBD1 matches 9 bases. The ends lost 5 bases at V and 7 bases at J; junction bases unmatched: 5. Germline V gene sequence: CDR1 SGHNT, CDR2 YENEEA. The CDR3 totals 13 residues. In DNA form, the CDR3 reads TGTGCCAGCAGCCCGGGACAGGGAAGGACCCAGTACTTC. This encodes CASSPGQGRTQYF.

The V call is TRBV5-8, the J call TRBJ2-1; TRBD1 aligns across 8 bases. CDR1 SGHTS and CDR2 YDEGEE come from the germline V gene. V was pared by 0 bases and J by 9 bases, with 14 bases of the junction left unmatched. The CDR3 loop spans 17 amino acids. CDR3 sequence (DNA): TGTGCCAGCAGCTTGGGGACAGGGCTAACAGGACGTAGTGAGCAGTTCTTC. Translated: CASSLGTGLTGRSEQFF. The full variable domain, its missing parts supplied by reference TRBV5-8 and TRBJ2-1, is EAGVTQSPTHLIKTRGQQATLRCSPISGHTSVYWYQQALGLGLQFLLWYDEGEERNRGNFPPRFSGRQFPNYSSELNVNALELEDSALYLCASSLGTGLTGRSEQFFGPGTRLTVL.

V and J are TRBV15 and TRBJ1-5, with TRBD1 matching 9 bases. J was trimmed by 2 bases and V by 8 bases; bases with no gene match: 4. The CDR3 runs to 14 residues. Germline V CDR1 and CDR2: LNHNV, YYDKDF (reference sequence). CDR3: CATARDRGNQPQHF. The DNA of the CDR3 is TGTGCCACCGCCCGGGACAGGGGCAATCAGCCCCAGCATTTT.

This sequence joins TRBV15 and TRBJ2-1, with D unresolved. The germline gives CDR1 LNHNV, CDR2 YYDKDF (reference sequence). The CDR3 contains 11 residues. V was pared by 9 bases and J by 3 bases, with 6 bases between. The CDR3 loop is CATGDYNEQFF. The CDR3, as DNA: TGTGCCACTGGGGACTACAATGAGCAGTTCTTC.

The chain carries TRBV6-5 and TRBJ2-1, with 12 bases fitting TRBD2. The CDR3 has 15 residues. Germline CDR1 is MNHEY and CDR2 is SVGAGI. V was pared by 6 bases and J by 6 bases, with 6 bases of the junction left unmatched. CDR3 DNA sequence: TGTGCCAGCAGGGCGACTAGCGGGAGTCCCAATGAGCAGTTCTTC. It yields the protein CASRATSGSPNEQFF.

The rearrangement joins TRBV12-5 to TRBJ1-3; weak D call: TRBD1 (6 bases). V lost 3 bases and J 0 bases, leaving 21 bases between the germline ends. There are 19 residues in the CDR3. Germline V CDR1 and CDR2: LGHNT, FRNRAP. Here the CDR3 DNA reads TGTGCTAGTGGTTTAACACAGGGACCGTCGGGAGGCTCTGGAAACACCATATATTTT. This codes for CASGLTQGPSGGSGNTIYF.

The CDR3 region is CASSSGATGFNSPLHF. The CDR3 DNA reads as TGTGCCAGCAGCTCTGGGGCAACAGGGTTTAATTCACCCCTCCACTTT. The V call is TRBV5-4, the J call TRBJ1-6, with D possibly TRBD1 on 6 matching bases. Trimming left V 3 bases short and J 6 bases short, with 16 bases between. Germline V gene data show CDR1 as SGHNT and CDR2 as YYREEE (reference sequence). This CDR3 is 16 amino acids long. The variable domain in full, with the rest retrieved from reference TRBV5-4 and TRBJ1-6, is ETGVTQSPTHLIKTRGQQVTLRCSSQSGHNTVSWYQQALGQGPQFIFQYYREEENGRGNFPPRFSGLQFPNYSSELNVNALELDDSALYLCASSSGATGFNSPLHFGNGTRLTVT.

This clone was detected only once. The chain has TRBV28 and TRBJ2-2; D unclear. Trimming stripped 6 bases from V and 6 bases from J, with 20 bases between. The CDR3 totals 16 residues. The V gene's germline CDR1 is MDHEN and CDR2 SYDVKM. CDR3 in amino acids: CASSQVPEIGPGELFF. The CDR3, as DNA: TGTGCCAGCAGCCAGGTCCCTGAGATTGGGCCCGGGGAGCTGTTTTTT.

The chain uses TRBV28 and TRBJ2-2; 7 nucleotides align to TRBD2. CDR3 length equals 17 residues. V gave up 7 bases and J gave up 0 bases; unmatched junction bases: 11. Germline lookup yields CDR1 MDHEN and CDR2 SYDVKM. The CDR3 bases are TGTGCCAGCATCCCCAGTGACGGGACTACGAACACCGGGGAGCTGTTTTTT. Amino acids: CASIPSDGTTNTGELFF.

The CDR3 nucleotides are TGCGCCAGCAGCGCTGACAGGGGGACTGAAGCTTTCTTT. Protein: CASSADRGTEAFF. The chain joins TRBV5-1 to TRBJ1-1; 9 bases are shared with TRBD1. This CDR3 has 13 amino acids. Germline V gene sequence: CDR1 SGHRS, CDR2 YFSETQ. The trim removed 4 bases at V and 5 bases at J, leaving 3 bases unmatched.

The chain joins TRBV7-9 to TRBJ2-6; D is unclear. The germline V gene has CDR1 SEHNR and CDR2 FQNEAQ (reference sequence). The CDR3 is 14 residues long. Between the trimmed V and J ends, which lost 5 bases and 4 bases, there was a span of 9 bases. CDR3 sequence reads: CASSLSGGANVLTF. The CDR3 nucleotides read TGTGCCAGCAGCCTTTCAGGCGGGGCCAACGTCCTGACTTTC. The complete variable domain, with remaining parts taken from reference TRBV7-9 and TRBJ2-6, reads DTGVSQNPRHKITKRGQNVTFRCDPISEHNRLYWYRQTLGQGPEFLTYFQNEAQLEKSRLLSDRFSAERPKGSFSTLEIQRTEQGDSAMYLCASSLSGGANVLTFGAGSRLTVL.

This clone was detected once. The rearrangement joins TRBV12-3 or TRBV12-4 to TRBJ1-1; D unclear. The CDR3 is 12 amino acids. Trimming shortened V by 6 bases and J by 1 base, and 6 bases separated the two germline ends. The CDR3 DNA follows: TGTGCCAGCAGAGGGTCGAACACTGAAGCTTTCTTT. Protein: CASRGSNTEAFF.

The chain joins TRBV5-4 to TRBJ1-5; 10 bases are shared with TRBD1. The CDR3 is 15 residues long. Germline V gives CDR1 SGHNT, CDR2 YYREEE (reference sequence). V dropped 4 bases and J dropped 7; count of bases not matched to a gene: 8. This CDR3 is CASSIDRGLGQPQHF. CDR3 in DNA: TGTGCCAGCAGCATCGACAGGGGGCTTGGCCAGCCCCAGCATTTT.

This clone was detected once. The chain has TRBV6-5 and TRBJ2-7; 9 bases are shared with TRBD1. With V trimmed by 6 bases and J by 2 bases, 8 bases remained unmatched. This CDR3 region has 15 residues. The V gene's germline CDR1 is MNHEY and CDR2 SVGAGI. In DNA form, the CDR3 reads TGTGCCAGCAGCCCCTCCGGGACAGGGACCTACGAGCAGTACTTC. Its protein product is CASSPSGTGTYEQYF.

The V call is TRBV6-1, the J call TRBJ1-2; D gene ambiguous. Germline loops: CDR1 MNHNS, CDR2 SASEGT. The CDR3 has 16 residues. Trimming pared 4 bases from V and 13 bases from J, leaving 28 bases between. The CDR3 DNA reads as TGTGCCAGCAGTGGGCCCTACCGGAAGAATTATGGCCTTCCCACCTTC. It encodes CASSGPYRKNYGLPTF.

The V call is TRBV10-2, the J call TRBJ1-5; D ambiguous. Trimming left V 2 bases short and J 0 bases short, with 5 bases between. CDR1 is WSHSY, CDR2 SAAADI, per germline. The CDR3 length is 14 residues. CDR3: CASSERLSNQPQHF. The CDR3 DNA follows: TGCGCCAGCAGTGAGCGACTTAGCAATCAGCCCCAGCATTTT.

This chain connects TRBV9 to TRBJ1-1, with 7 positions matching TRBD1. This CDR3 has 14 amino acids. The ends lost 4 bases at V and 4 bases at J; junction bases unmatched: 7. Germline V CDR1 and CDR2: SGDLS, YYNGEE. The CDR3 coding sequence is TGTGCCAGCAGCCCTCATCGGGACAGCACTGAAGCTTTCTTT. Translated: CASSPHRDSTEAFF.